Reported below is one T cell receptor beta chain. What it recognizes is unknown. The sample belongs to a study of CD8 T cells in Susac syndrome. Study-wide results and limits: As acknowledged by the study, its TCR sequencing and HLA analysis included a relatively small number of individuals.

Blood CD8+ and CD4+ T cells underwent high-throughput TCR beta sequencing. Random hexamers served to reverse transcribe about 0.5 to 1 ug RNA. Amplification of TCR beta CDR3 by immunoSEQ multiplex PCR spanned 54 Vbeta and 13 Jbeta. TCRdb re-derived calls from the immunoSEQ multiplex PCR reads in MiXCR, one entry per CDR3 protein. The sample includes about 200,000 distinct CDR3 sequences, approximately 94% of them seen just once. CDR1 is DFQATT, CDR2 SNEGSKA, per germline (reference sequence). Trimming shortened V by 8 bases and J by 0 bases, and 14 bases separated the two germline ends. The CDR3 has 14 residues.

The sequence was collected from a human donor with multiple sclerosis. The genes are TRBV20-1 and TRBJ1-5; D might be TRBD1 (6 bases). The specimen sequenced was CD4+ T cells from PBMCs. This chain's CDR3 is CSTLPGVSNQPQHF. The CDR3 DNA reads TGCAGTACCCTACCAGGGGTTAGCAATCAGCCCCAGCATTTT.